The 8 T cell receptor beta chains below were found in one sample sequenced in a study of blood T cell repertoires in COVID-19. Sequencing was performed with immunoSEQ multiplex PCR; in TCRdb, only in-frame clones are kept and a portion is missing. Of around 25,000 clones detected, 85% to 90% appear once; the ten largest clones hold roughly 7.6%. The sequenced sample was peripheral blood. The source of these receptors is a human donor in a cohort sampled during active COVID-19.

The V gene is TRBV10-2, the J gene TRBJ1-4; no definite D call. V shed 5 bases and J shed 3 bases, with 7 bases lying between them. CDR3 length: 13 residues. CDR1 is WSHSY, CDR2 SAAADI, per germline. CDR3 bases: TGCGCCAGCAGTTTCGGAGCTAATGAAAAACTGTTTTTT. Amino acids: CASSFGANEKLFF.

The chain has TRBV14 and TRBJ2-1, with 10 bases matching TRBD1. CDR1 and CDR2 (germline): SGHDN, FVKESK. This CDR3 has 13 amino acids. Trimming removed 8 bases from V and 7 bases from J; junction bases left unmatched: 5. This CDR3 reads CASRDRGKNEQFF. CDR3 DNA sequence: TGTGCCAGCCGGGACAGGGGTAAAAATGAGCAGTTCTTC. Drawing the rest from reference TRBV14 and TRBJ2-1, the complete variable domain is EAGVTQFPSHSVIEKGQTVTLRCDPISGHDNLYWYRRVMGKEIKFLLHFVKESKQDESGMPNNRFLAERTGGTYSTLKVQPAELEDSGVYFCASRDRGKNEQFFGPGTRLTVL.

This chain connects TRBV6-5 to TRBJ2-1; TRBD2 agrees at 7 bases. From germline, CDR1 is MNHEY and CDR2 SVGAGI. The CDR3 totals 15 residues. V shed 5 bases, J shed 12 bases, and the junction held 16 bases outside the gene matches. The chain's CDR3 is CASSPTGLRISRQFF. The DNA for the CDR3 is TGTGCCAGCAGTCCAACGGGACTACGGATAAGTCGGCAGTTCTTC.

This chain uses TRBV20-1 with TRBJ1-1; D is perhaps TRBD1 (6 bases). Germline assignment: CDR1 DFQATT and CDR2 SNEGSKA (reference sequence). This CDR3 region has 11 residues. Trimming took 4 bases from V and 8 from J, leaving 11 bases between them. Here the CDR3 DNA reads TGCAGTGCTATACCCGGACAGGAAGCTTTCTTT. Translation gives CSAIPGQEAFF.

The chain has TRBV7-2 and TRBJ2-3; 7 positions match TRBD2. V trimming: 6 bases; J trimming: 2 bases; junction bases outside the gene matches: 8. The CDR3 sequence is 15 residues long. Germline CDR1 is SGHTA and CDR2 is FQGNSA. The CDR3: CASSPEAGPTDTQYF. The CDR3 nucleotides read TGTGCCAGCAGTCCCGAAGCGGGGCCCACAGATACGCAGTATTTT.

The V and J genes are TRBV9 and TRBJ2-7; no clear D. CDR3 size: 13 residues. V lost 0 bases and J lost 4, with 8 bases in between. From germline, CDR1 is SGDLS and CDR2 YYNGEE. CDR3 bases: TGTGCCAGCAGCGTAGACGCAGAATACGAGCAGTACTTC. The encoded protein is CASSVDAEYEQYF.

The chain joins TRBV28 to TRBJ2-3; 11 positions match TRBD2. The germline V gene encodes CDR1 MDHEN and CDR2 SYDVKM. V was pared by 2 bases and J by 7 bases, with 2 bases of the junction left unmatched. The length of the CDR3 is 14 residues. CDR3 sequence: CASSLTSGGYTQYF. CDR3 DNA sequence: TGTGCCAGCAGTTTAACTAGCGGGGGTTATACGCAGTATTTT.

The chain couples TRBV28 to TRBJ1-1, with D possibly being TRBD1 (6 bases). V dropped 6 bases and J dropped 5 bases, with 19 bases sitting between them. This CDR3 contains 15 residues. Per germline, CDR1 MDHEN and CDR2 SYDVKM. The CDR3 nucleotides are TGTGCCAGCAGAGGGATGGGGGCAGGGTGGACTGAAGCTTTCTTT. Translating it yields CASRGMGAGWTEAFF.